This passage covers 29 T cell receptor beta chains from one sample sequenced in a study of T cells in localized non-small cell lung cancer. The method was immunoSEQ multiplex PCR; TCRdb's version includes in-frame clones alone and lacks a portion of them. This sample yields 950 to 1,500 clones, of which about 26% are seen a single time; over 7.5% belongs to the top ten. The sequenced sample was normal lung tissue next to the tumor, obtained before any cancer treatment. These receptors all come from a male donor at least 60 years old with stage II lung adenocarcinoma.

The gene calls are TRBV19 and TRBJ1-2; D is possibly TRBD1 (6 bases). The CDR3 sequence is 13 residues long. Trimming removed 3 bases at V and 5 bases at J, with 10 bases between. Germline V gene lookup returns CDR1 LNHDA and CDR2 SQIVND (reference sequence). CDR3 residues: CASSIGQFYGYTF. The CDR3, as DNA: TGTGCCAGTAGTATCGGACAGTTTTATGGCTACACCTTC.

This clone showed up just a few times. The V gene is TRBV11-3, the J gene TRBJ2-7; D perhaps matches TRBD1 (5 bases). Germline loops: CDR1 SGHNT, CDR2 YENEEA. This CDR3 comprises 17 residues. Trimming stripped 6 bases from V and 4 bases from J, with 25 bases between. CDR3 sequence (DNA): TGTGCCAGCAGTTTCGCGAAGGGGCAGGGAAGCCCTTACGAGCAGTACGTC. It is translated as CASSFAKGQGSPYEQYV.

The CDR3 region has the DNA TGTGCCAGCACCCTAACAGGGTTGACTGAAGCTTTCTTT. Amino acid sequence: CASTLTGLTEAFF. The gene calls are TRBV28 and TRBJ1-1; tentatively, D is TRBD1 (6 bases). V shed 7 bases and J shed 5 bases, with 14 bases lying between them. In germline, CDR1 is MDHEN, CDR2 SYDVKM. The CDR3 runs 13 residues.

The CDR3 sequence is CSVEVGTGYGYTF. The CDR3 bases are TGCAGCGTTGAAGTCGGGACAGGGTATGGCTACACCTTC. The chain combines TRBV29-1 with TRBJ1-2; 9 bases agree with TRBD1. With V trimmed by 1 base and J by 5 bases, 2 bases remained unmatched. The CDR3 is made up of 13 amino acids. CDR1 and CDR2 from the germline V gene are SQVTM and ANQGSEA.

The chain is built from TRBV11-3 and TRBJ1-4; D remains unclear. Deletions cut 3 bases from V and 0 bases from J, with 5 bases between. CDR1 and CDR2 (germline): SGHNT, YENEEA. The CDR3 loop spans 14 amino acids. CDR3: CASSLIATNEKLFF. The CDR3 DNA follows: TGTGCCAGCAGCTTGATTGCAACTAATGAAAAACTGTTTTTT.

This clone is deemed medium-sized (0.01 to 0.1%). In the same sample, other DNA sequences code for this CDR3. The chain combines TRBV6-8 with TRBJ1-1; D is unresolved. Germline-derived CDR1 and CDR2 are MNHGY and SAAAGT. The ends were cut back, 6 bases at V and 2 bases at J, with 10 bases in the middle. There are 13 residues in the CDR3. The CDR3 nucleotides read TGTGCCAGCAGGAGGACGGGAAACACTGAAGCTTTCTTT. It translates to CASRRTGNTEAFF.

The sample holds a few counts of this clone. The J gene is TRBJ2-6, the V gene TRBV6-8; D may be TRBD2 (5 bases). The germline gives CDR1 MNHGY, CDR2 SAAAGT. The CDR3 has 14 residues. Trimming stripped 7 bases from V and 0 bases from J, with 7 bases between. CDR3 region: CASNAGSGANVLTF. As DNA, the CDR3 is TGTGCCAGCAATGCGGGCTCTGGGGCCAACGTCCTGACTTTC.

This rearrangement joins TRBV6-8 to TRBJ2-3; D is unresolved. This CDR3 has 14 amino acids. The V and J ends lost 6 bases and 0 bases respectively, with 10 bases between them. The germline V gene has CDR1 MNHGY and CDR2 SAAAGT. The CDR3, as DNA: TGTGCCAGCAGCTCCTATCGTAGCACAGATACGCAGTATTTT. Its protein product is CASSSYRSTDTQYF.

This rearrangement joins TRBV19 to TRBJ2-1, with 9 positions matching TRBD2. The CDR3 has 13 amino acids. Germline V gene sequence: CDR1 LNHDA, CDR2 SQIVND (reference sequence). V was pared by 4 bases and J by 5 bases, with 0 bases of the junction left unmatched. CDR3 DNA sequence: TGTGCCAGTAGTACTAGCGGGGACAATGAGCAGTTCTTC. Residues: CASSTSGDNEQFF.

The genes are TRBV28 and TRBJ1-2, with D possibly TRBD1 on 6 matching bases. Trimming left V 7 bases short and J 6 bases short, with 21 bases between. This CDR3 spans 15 amino acids. The V gene's germline CDR1 is MDHEN and CDR2 SYDVKM. As DNA, the CDR3 is TGTGCCAGCACCCAACCGCCACAGGGAGTCAATGGCTACACCTTC. This sequence encodes CASTQPPQGVNGYTF.

The rearrangement joins TRBV9 to TRBJ2-2, with a tentative D call TRBD1 (5 bases). The germline V and J ends were trimmed by 0 bases and 8 bases, with 11 bases remaining between them. The CDR3 covers 14 residues. Germline V gene sequence: CDR1 SGDLS, CDR2 YYNGEE. CDR3 in DNA: TGTGCCAGCAGCGTAGCCCTCGCAGGGGGGGAGCTGTTTTTT. Amino acid sequence: CASSVALAGGELFF.

This chain joins TRBV6-8 and TRBJ2-7; TRBD1 matches at 9 bases. V dropped 6 bases and J dropped 6; count of bases not matched to a gene: 12. Germline CDR1 reads MNHGY; CDR2 reads SAAAGT. There are 15 residues in the CDR3. Here the CDR3 DNA reads TGTGCCAGCAGCCGCGGGGACAGGGATATTCGCGAGCAGTACGTC. Its protein product is CASSRGDRDIREQYV.

This clone is judged large. This CDR3 is also generated by other DNA sequences in the sample. The V call is TRBV30, the J call TRBJ1-6; tentative D call: TRBD1 (5 bases). CDR3 size: 14 residues. The V end was cut by 0 bases, the J end by 6 bases, with 9 bases between. Germline CDR1 GTSNPN, CDR2 SVGIG (reference sequence). The CDR3 sequence: CAWSVGTGNSPLHF. The CDR3, as DNA: TGTGCCTGGAGTGTAGGTACAGGTAATTCACCCCTCCACTTT.

This rearrangement joins TRBV11-3 to TRBJ1-3; D gene uncertain. Germline V gives CDR1 SGHNT, CDR2 YENEEA. The CDR3 is made up of 14 amino acids. V lost 5 bases, J lost 2 bases, and 10 bases lay in between. The CDR3: CASSSRTAGNTIYF. CDR3 nucleotides: TGTGCCAGCAGCAGTAGGACGGCTGGAAACACCATATATTTT.

This clone has just a few counts. The CDR3 coding sequence is TGTGCCATAAGGGACCTAGAAGAGACCCAGTACTTC. Protein: CAIRDLEETQYF. The genes are TRBV9 and TRBJ2-5; D could derive from TRBD1 or TRBD2 (5 bases each). Trimming took off 9 bases at V and 3 bases at J, with 12 bases between the two ends. Germline assignment: CDR1 SGDLS and CDR2 YYNGEE. The CDR3 covers 12 residues.

In this sample, this clone turned up a few times. This chain uses TRBV7-5 with TRBJ2-7; the D call in the table, TRBD1, was not verified against the DNA. TRBV7-5 is an annotated pseudogene. The CDR3 has 14 amino acids. CDR3 DNA: TGTGCCAGCAGCCCCGTCAGGGGGCAGTACGAGCAGTACGTC. Translation gives CASSPVRGQYEQYV.

This clone was counted a few times. The gene calls are TRBV28 and TRBJ1-1; D call uncertain. The CDR3 covers 12 residues. Germline lookup yields CDR1 MDHEN and CDR2 SYDVKM. Trimming stripped 10 bases from V and 6 bases from J, with 15 bases between. The CDR3 region is CAIESHSAEAFF. Written as DNA, the CDR3 is TGTGCCATTGAGTCCCACTCCGCTGAAGCTTTCTTT.

By share of the sample, this clone is medium-sized. The chain couples TRBV7-2 to TRBJ2-7; D gene ambiguous. Trimming cost V 1 base and J 6 bases, with 10 bases left between them. The CDR3 extends over 13 amino acids. CDR1 is SGHTA, CDR2 FQGNSA, per germline. CDR3 nucleotide sequence: TGTGCCAGCAGCTTAGGATTCCTCGCCGAGCAGTACGTC. Translated: CASSLGFLAEQYV.

By its share, this clone is large. This chain uses TRBV5-1 with TRBJ2-5, with D possibly matching TRBD2 (5 bases). Per germline, CDR1 SGHRS and CDR2 YFSETQ. The ends were cut back, 3 bases at V and 4 bases at J, with 16 bases in the middle. This CDR3 has 15 amino acids. CDR3 loop: CASSWSPGAGETQYF. For the CDR3, the DNA is TGCGCCAGCAGCTGGAGCCCCGGCGCGGGAGAGACCCAGTACTTC.

This chain connects TRBV19 to TRBJ1-5, with D unclear. CDR3 length: 13 residues. The germline V and J ends were trimmed by 0 bases and 6 bases, with 6 bases remaining between them. Germline V gene lookup returns CDR1 LNHDA and CDR2 SQIVND (reference sequence). CDR3 bases: TGTGCCAGTAGTATAGAATTGAGTCAGCCCCAGCATTTT. Its protein is CASSIELSQPQHF.

This rearrangement joins TRBV19 to TRBJ2-2; no clear D gene. Germline assignment: CDR1 LNHDA and CDR2 SQIVND (reference sequence). This CDR3 is built from 15 residues. V was shortened by 5 bases and J by 7 bases, with 17 bases between the two germline ends. The CDR3 bases are TGTGCCAGTAGTCCCACTGGATGGGTCAACGGGGAGCTGTTTTTT. Translated: CASSPTGWVNGELFF.

This chain uses TRBV28 with TRBJ1-1; D uncertain. Germline V gene data show CDR1 as MDHEN and CDR2 as SYDVKM. Trimming removed 4 bases at V and 0 bases at J, with 12 bases between. This CDR3 comprises 15 residues. CDR3 in amino acids: CASSSPLTVNTEAFF. The CDR3 nucleotides read TGTGCCAGCAGTTCCCCGTTGACTGTGAACACTGAAGCTTTCTTT.

Only a few counts were recorded for this clone. The V call is TRBV19, the J call TRBJ2-2, with D hard to call. Trimming removed 5 bases from V and 2 bases from J, with 6 bases in between. The V gene's germline CDR1 is LNHDA and CDR2 SQIVND (reference sequence). CDR3 length: 13 residues. CDR3 coding DNA: TGTGCCAGTAGTCATCCAAACACCGGGGAGCTGTTTTTT. The encoded protein is CASSHPNTGELFF.

In its sample, this clone was seen a few times. The rearrangement uses TRBV6-8 and TRBJ1-6; TRBD1 matches 7 bases. Trimming at V came to 5 bases and at J to 7 bases, leaving 8 bases not matched to a gene. Germline CDR1 is MNHGY and CDR2 is SAAAGT. The CDR3 sequence is 15 residues long. CDR3 amino acids: CASSATGMENSPLHF. CDR3 nucleotides: TGTGCCAGCAGTGCGACAGGGATGGAAAATTCACCCCTCCACTTT.

The V call is TRBV7-6, the J call TRBJ2-3, with D maybe TRBD2 (6 bases). CDR1 is SGHVS, CDR2 FNYEAQ, per germline. This CDR3 is 14 amino acids long. Trimming pared 6 bases from V and 13 bases from J, leaving 23 bases between. CDR3 in amino acids: CASRPNTGTPREYF. The DNA of the CDR3 is TGTGCCAGCAGACCAAACACGGGGACTCCCCGGGAGTATTTT.

This clone has only a few counts. The chain combines TRBV9 with TRBJ1-1; D gene ambiguous. The germline V and J ends were trimmed by 7 bases and 2 bases, with 9 bases remaining between them. This CDR3 region has 12 residues. Germline CDR1 SGDLS, CDR2 YYNGEE. CDR3: CASQAFNTEAFF. CDR3 nucleotides: TGTGCCAGCCAGGCATTTAACACTGAAGCTTTCTTT.

J is TRBJ2-7 and V is TRBV7-6, with 9 bases lining up with TRBD1. The CDR3 totals 14 residues. V was pared by 5 bases and J by 2 bases, with 4 bases of the junction left unmatched. CDR1 and CDR2 from the germline V gene are SGHVS and FNYEAQ. CDR3 region: CASSPRDRAYEQYF. CDR3 DNA: TGTGCCAGCAGCCCGAGGGACAGGGCCTACGAGCAGTACTTC.

V usage is TRBV6-8 and J usage is TRBJ2-7; 11 bases agree with TRBD2. This CDR3 contains 15 residues. Germline CDR1 and CDR2: MNHGY and SAAAGT. With 6 bases clipped from V and 1 base from J, the junction kept 5 bases outside the gene matches. The CDR3 protein is CASSPGLAVSYEQYF. CDR3 coding DNA: TGTGCCAGCAGCCCGGGACTAGCGGTATCCTACGAGCAGTACTTC.

This clone was counted a few times. The chain couples TRBV6-8 to TRBJ1-2; D gene uncertain. V was pared by 4 bases and J by 4 bases, with 16 bases between. Per germline, CDR1 MNHGY and CDR2 SAAAGT. The CDR3 totals 15 residues. The CDR3 reads CASSSDGANPYGYTF. Written as DNA, the CDR3 is TGTGCCAGCAGTTCCGACGGTGCAAACCCCTATGGCTACACCTTC.